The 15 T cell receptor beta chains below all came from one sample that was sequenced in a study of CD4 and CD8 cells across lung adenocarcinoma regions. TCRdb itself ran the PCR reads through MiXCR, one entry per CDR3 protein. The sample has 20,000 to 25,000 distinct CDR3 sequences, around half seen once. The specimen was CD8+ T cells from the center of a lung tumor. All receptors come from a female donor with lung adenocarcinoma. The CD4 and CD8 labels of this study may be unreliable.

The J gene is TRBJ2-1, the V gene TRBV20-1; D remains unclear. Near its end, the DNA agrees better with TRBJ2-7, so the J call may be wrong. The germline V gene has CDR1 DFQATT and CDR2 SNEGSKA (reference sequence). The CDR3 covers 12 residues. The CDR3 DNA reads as TGCAGTGGGGTTCGGCGGCCCTACGAGCAGTACTTC. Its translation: CSGVRRPYEQYF.

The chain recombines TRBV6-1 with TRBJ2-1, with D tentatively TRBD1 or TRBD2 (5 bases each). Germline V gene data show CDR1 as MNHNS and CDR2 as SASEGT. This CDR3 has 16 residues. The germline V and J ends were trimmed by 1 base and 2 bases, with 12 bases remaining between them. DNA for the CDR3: TGTGCCAGCAGTGAAGTTCAGCGGACAACCTACAATGAGCAGTTCTTC. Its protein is CASSEVQRTTYNEQFF.

In nucleotides, the CDR3 is TGTGCCAGCAGCCAAGCGGTGGGAGGGTGGCCAGATACGCAGTATTTT. It codes for CASSQAVGGWPDTQYF. The chain combines TRBV14 with TRBJ2-3, with 7 nucleotides matching TRBD2. The V gene's germline CDR1 is SGHDN and CDR2 FVKESK. The trim removed 1 base at V and 4 bases at J, leaving 8 bases unmatched. CDR3 length: 16 amino acids.

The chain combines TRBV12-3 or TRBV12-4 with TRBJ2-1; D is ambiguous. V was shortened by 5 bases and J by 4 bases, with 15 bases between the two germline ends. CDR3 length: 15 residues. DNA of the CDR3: TGTGCCAGCAGTCCAGACTCGGTGCCTTACAATGAGCAGTTCTTC. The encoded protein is CASSPDSVPYNEQFF.

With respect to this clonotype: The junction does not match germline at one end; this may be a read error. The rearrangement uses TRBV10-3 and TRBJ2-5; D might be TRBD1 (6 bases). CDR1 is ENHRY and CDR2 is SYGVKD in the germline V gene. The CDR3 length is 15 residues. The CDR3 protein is CATGLRGRDQETQYF. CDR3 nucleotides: TGTGCCACGGGGCTCAGGGGCCGTGACCAAGAGACTCAGTACTTC.

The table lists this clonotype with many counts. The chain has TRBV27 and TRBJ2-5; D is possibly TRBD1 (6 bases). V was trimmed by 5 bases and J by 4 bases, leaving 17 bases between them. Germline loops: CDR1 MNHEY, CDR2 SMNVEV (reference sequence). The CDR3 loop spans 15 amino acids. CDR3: CASSGQRLPRETQYF. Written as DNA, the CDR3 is TGTGCCAGCAGTGGACAGCGTTTACCACGAGAGACCCAGTACTTC.

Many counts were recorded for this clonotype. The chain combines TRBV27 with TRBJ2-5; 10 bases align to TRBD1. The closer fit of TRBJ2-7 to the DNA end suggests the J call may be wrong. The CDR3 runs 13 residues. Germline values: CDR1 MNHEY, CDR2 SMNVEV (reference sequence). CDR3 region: CASRPRDRGEQYV. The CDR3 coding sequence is TGTGCCAGCAGGCCGCGGGACAGGGGCGAGCAGTACGTC.

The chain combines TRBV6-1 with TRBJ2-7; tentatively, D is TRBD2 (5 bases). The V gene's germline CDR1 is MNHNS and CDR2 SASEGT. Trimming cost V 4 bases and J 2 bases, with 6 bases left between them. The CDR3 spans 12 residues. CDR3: CASSGGAYEQYF. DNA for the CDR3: TGTGCCAGCAGTGGGGGAGCCTACGAGCAGTACTTC.

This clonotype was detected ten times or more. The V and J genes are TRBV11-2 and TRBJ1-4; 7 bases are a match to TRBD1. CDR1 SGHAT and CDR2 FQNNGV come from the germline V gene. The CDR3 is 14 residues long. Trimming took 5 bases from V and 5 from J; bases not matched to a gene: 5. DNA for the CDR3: TGTGCCAGCAGCCCGGGACAGTTCAATGAAAAACTGTTTTTT. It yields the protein CASSPGQFNEKLFF.

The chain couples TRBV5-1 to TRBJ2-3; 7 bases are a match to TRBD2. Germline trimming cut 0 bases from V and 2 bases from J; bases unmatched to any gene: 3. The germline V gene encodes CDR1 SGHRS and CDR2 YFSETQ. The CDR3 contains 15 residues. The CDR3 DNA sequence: TGCGCCAGCAGCTTGGATGGGGGGGACACAGATACGCAGTATTTT. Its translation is CASSLDGGDTDTQYF.

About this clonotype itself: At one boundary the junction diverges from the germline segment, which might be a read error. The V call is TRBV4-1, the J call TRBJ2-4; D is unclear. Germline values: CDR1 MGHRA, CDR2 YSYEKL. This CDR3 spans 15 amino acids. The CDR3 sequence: CASSQALSTKDTQYF. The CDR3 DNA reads TGCGCCAGCAGCCAAGCGCTGTCAACCAAAGACACGCAGTATTTC.

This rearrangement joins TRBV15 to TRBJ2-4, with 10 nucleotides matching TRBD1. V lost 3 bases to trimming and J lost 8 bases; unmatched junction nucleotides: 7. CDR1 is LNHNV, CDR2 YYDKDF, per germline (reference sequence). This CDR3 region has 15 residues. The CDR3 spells CATSSRDRGLDIQYF. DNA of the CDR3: TGTGCCACCAGCAGCAGGGACAGGGGTTTGGACATTCAGTACTTC.

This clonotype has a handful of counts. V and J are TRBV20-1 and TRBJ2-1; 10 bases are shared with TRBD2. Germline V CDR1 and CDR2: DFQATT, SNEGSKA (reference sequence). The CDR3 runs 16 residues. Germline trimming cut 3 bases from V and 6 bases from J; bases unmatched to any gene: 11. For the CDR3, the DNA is TGCAGTGCTAGTAAGAGGACTAGCGGCACCAGCAATGAGCAGTTCTTC. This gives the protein CSASKRTSGTSNEQFF.

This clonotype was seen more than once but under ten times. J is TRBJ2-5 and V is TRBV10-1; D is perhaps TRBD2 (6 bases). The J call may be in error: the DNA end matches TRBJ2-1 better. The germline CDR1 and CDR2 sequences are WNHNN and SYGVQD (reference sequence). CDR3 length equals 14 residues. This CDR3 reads CASSESLGTSKQFF. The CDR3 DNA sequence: TGCGCCAGCAGTGAGTCCTTGGGGACTTCTAAGCAGTTCTTC.

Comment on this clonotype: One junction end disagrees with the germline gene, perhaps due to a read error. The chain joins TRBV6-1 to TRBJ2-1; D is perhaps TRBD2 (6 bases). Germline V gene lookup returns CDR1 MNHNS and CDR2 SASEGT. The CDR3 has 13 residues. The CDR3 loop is CASSAASASTQFF. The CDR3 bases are TGTGCCAGCAGTGCTGCTAGCGCAAGTACGCAGTTTTTC.